The clone carrying this T cell receptor (beta chain) was picked up a small number of times. Antigen unknown. As to time point: patch test 1, 2 weeks after DPC sensitization. Treatment given: therapeutic diphenylcyclopropenone sensitization with weekly scalp DPC. CDR1 ENHRY and CDR2 SYGVKD come from the germline V gene. Trimming took 4 bases from V and 6 from J; bases not matched to a gene: 5. The CDR3 consists of 13 residues. MiXCR, run by TCRdb on the RACE reads, gives a single entry per CDR3 protein. The sample shows 65,000 to 95,000 distinct CDR3 sequences, about 11% of them seen only once. This specimen belongs to a study of human T cells and chemical hapten exposure. General study findings and limits: It should be noted that donors had alopecia, so their immune response may differ from healthy people's.

J is TRBJ1-2 and V is TRBV10-3; 7 bases map to TRBD1. Sequencing used whole blood, obtained in connection with sensitization to the hapten diphenylcyclopropenone (DPC). The receptor was isolated from a woman aged 55-69 years with alopecia areata. Some clones in this sample may be carry-over from other donors' samples. CDR3 nucleotides: TGTGCCATCAGTGGGGACAGACTGAATGGCTACACCTTC. Amino acid sequence: CAISGDRLNGYTF.